This TCR beta chain was recorded in a study of T cells in Graves' hyperthyroidism and ophthalmopathy. Across the whole study: Upon initial diagnosis and before any treatment, peripheral blood was collected.

It was RNA transcripts that yielded the amplified TCR beta CDR3 regions. With the HTBI primer set, the TCR CDR3 went through a first round of RT-PCR. TCRdb used MiXCR to reprocess the multiplex PCR reads, holding one entry per CDR3 protein. The sample lists about 350,000 distinct CDR3 sequences; 15% to 20% were seen once. General study points: Most thyroid clonotypes with frequency above 0.001 were detected in blood.

At least ten counts were recorded for this clonotype. The antigen is undetermined. The CDR3 has 13 residues. The germline V and J ends were trimmed by 10 bases and 5 bases, with 17 bases remaining between them. CDR1 and CDR2 (germline): SGHAT, FQDESV (reference sequence). Exclusion followed for patients with uncontrolled infection, other autoimmune disease, pregnancy or lactation. The rearrangement joins TRBV11-1 to TRBJ1-2; D ambiguous. The TCR comes from a woman aged 35 to 49 with Graves' ophthalmopathy. Input material: blood. CDR3 DNA: TGTGCCACCTCCCCCGACGGTGATTATGGCTACACCTTC. Amino acid sequence: CATSPDGDYGYTF.